This T cell receptor (beta chain) was captured by sequencing in a study of cytomegalovirus exposure and HLA in healthy donors. As regards this clone: Its antigen is still unknown. The junction shows a germline mismatch at one end, possibly a read error.

Vbeta (60) and Jbeta (13) primers were used in the PCR. Only in-frame clones appear in the TCRdb table, and some are missing; sequencing was by immunoSEQ multiplex PCR. The table includes about 100,000 clones, 74% detected once. Study-wide results and limits: High specificity and sensitivity for cytomegalovirus status were reported for the classifier. In a later analysis, CMV-associated beta chains were mostly HLA-associated, it appeared.

The receptor was derived from a man aged 50-60 years in good health and CMV-seropositive. The sample comprised PBMCs.

In DNA, the CDR3 is TGTGCCATCCGTGATTCTACCGTCGAGCAGTACTTC. Protein sequence: CAIRDSTVEQYF. The chain employs TRBV10-3 and TRBJ2-7, with D uncertain. In germline, CDR1 is ENHRY, CDR2 SYGVKD. The CDR3 is made up of 12 amino acids.